The 32 T cell receptor beta chains in this list originate from one sample, sequenced in a study of Ad26.COV2.S vaccination and SARS-CoV-2 variants. Sequencing was performed with immunoSEQ multiplex PCR; in TCRdb, only in-frame clones are kept and a portion is missing. The sample includes approximately 450,000 clones, 80% to 95% of them seen just once. The treatment was: some 20 received Ad26.COV2.S at low or high dose, single or two shots; 5 received placebo; per-sample allocation not given. At day 63 after the first vaccine or placebo injection, samples were drawn. The sequences come from peripheral blood, collected in a trial of Ad26.COV2.S vaccine versus placebo. These receptors were taken from a person between 18 and 65 years old who received the Ad26.COV2.S COVID-19 vaccine or a placebo.

This clone showed up just once. The chain employs TRBV7-9 and TRBJ2-1, with 12 nucleotides matching TRBD2. The V gene end was trimmed by 5 bases and the J gene end by 4 bases; junction bases not matched to a gene: 15. This CDR3 has 19 amino acids. In germline, CDR1 is SEHNR, CDR2 FQNEAQ (reference sequence). CDR3 nucleotide sequence: TGTGCCAGCAGCCCGGGGCTAGCGGGAGGGGCCCCCCAATACAATGAGCAGTTCTTC. Its protein is CASSPGLAGGAPQYNEQFF.

The chain carries TRBV28 and TRBJ1-4; perhaps TRBD1 as D (6 bases). Germline V gene sequence: CDR1 MDHEN, CDR2 SYDVKM. This CDR3 has 15 residues. V was clipped by 2 bases and J by 6 bases, with 13 bases between them. Here the CDR3 DNA reads TGTGCCAGCAGTTTAGGACAGTTGGCGGATGAAAAACTGTTTTTT. It yields the protein CASSLGQLADEKLFF.

This clone appeared a single time. The DNA of the CDR3 is TGTGCCAGCAGCTTGGTAGCGGGTGCAGATACGCAGTATTTT. As protein: CASSLVAGADTQYF. This chain links TRBV7-9 with TRBJ2-3, with 7 positions matching TRBD2. The CDR3 consists of 14 residues. Germline assignment: CDR1 SEHNR and CDR2 FQNEAQ (reference sequence). V lost 3 bases to trimming and J lost 4 bases; unmatched junction nucleotides: 4.

This rearrangement joins TRBV7-2 to TRBJ2-7, with 7 bases identical to TRBD2. CDR3 length: 11 amino acids. V lost 11 bases and J lost 2; bases outside the gene matches: 3. CDR1 and CDR2 from the germline V gene are SGHTA and FQGNSA. The CDR3, as DNA: TGTGCCTCCGGGGGGACCTACGAGCAGTACTTC. Translating gives CASGGTYEQYF.

The chain links TRBV29-1 to TRBJ2-3, with D hard to call. V lost 0 bases to trimming and J lost 1 base, with 8 bases between them. Germline-derived CDR1 and CDR2 are SQVTM and ANQGSEA. The CDR3 contains 14 residues. CDR3 in amino acids: CSVEEPAGTDTQYF. The CDR3 coding sequence is TGCAGCGTTGAAGAACCCGCGGGCACAGATACGCAGTATTTT.

This clone was observed a single time. Here the CDR3 reads CATSDLAGSYNEQFF. The CDR3 nucleotides read TGTGCCACCAGTGACTTGGCGGGGTCCTACAATGAGCAGTTCTTC. The chain employs TRBV24-1 and TRBJ2-1, with TRBD2 as a possible D gene (6 bases). Germline CDR1 is KGHDR and CDR2 is SFDVKD. CDR3 length: 15 amino acids. The V end was cut by 4 bases, the J end by 1 base, with 10 bases between.

The chain uses TRBV14 and TRBJ2-7; 8 positions agree with TRBD2. Germline CDR1 SGHDN, CDR2 FVKESK. Trimming at V came to 1 base and at J to 5 bases, leaving 13 bases not matched to a gene. The CDR3 is 17 amino acids. The CDR3, as DNA: TGTGCCAGCAGCCAAGTACAACGGGAGGGCCTTTCTAACGAGCAGTACTTC. Protein sequence: CASSQVQREGLSNEQYF.

Only one count was recorded for this clone. This rearrangement joins TRBV29-1 to TRBJ2-1; 14 nucleotides match TRBD2. Trimming took 6 bases from V and 6 from J; bases not matched to a gene: 10. Germline V gene lookup returns CDR1 SQVTM and CDR2 ANQGSEA. The CDR3 contains 16 residues. The CDR3 loop reads CSVQPSGTSGGNEQFF. CDR3 sequence (DNA): TGCAGCGTCCAACCCTCCGGGACTAGCGGGGGCAATGAGCAGTTCTTC.

The CDR3: CASSDSYSSYNEQFF. The CDR3 DNA reads TGTGCCAGCAGTGACTCGTATTCCTCCTACAATGAGCAGTTCTTC. V gene TRBV6-4 combines with J gene TRBJ2-1; D unclear. The CDR3 extends over 15 amino acids. Trimming cost V 0 bases and J 0 bases, with 6 bases left between them. The germline V gene has CDR1 MRHNA and CDR2 SNTAGT.

With regard to this clone: This specimen includes other DNA sequences encoding the same CDR3. The chain joins TRBV7-2 to TRBJ2-1; D uncertain. The germline gives CDR1 SGHTA, CDR2 FQGNSA. V gave up 5 bases and J gave up 4 bases, with 3 bases separating them. The CDR3 runs 11 residues. The CDR3: CASSTYNEQFF. CDR3 sequence (DNA): TGTGCCAGCAGCACATACAATGAGCAGTTCTTC.

V is TRBV2 and J is TRBJ1-1; D call uncertain. V dropped 7 bases and J dropped 4 bases, with 13 bases sitting between them. This CDR3 has 13 residues. Germline loops: CDR1 SNHLY, CDR2 FYNNEI. Here the CDR3 DNA reads TGTGCCAGCACCCCTTGGTTGGGCACTGAAGCTTTCTTT. Its protein is CASTPWLGTEAFF.

The chain carries TRBV9 and TRBJ2-5; D is unresolved. The CDR3 spans 14 residues. Germline CDR1 SGDLS, CDR2 YYNGEE. The ends were cut back, 0 bases at V and 4 bases at J, with 10 bases in the middle. The DNA of the CDR3 is TGTGCCAGCAGCGTAGGCCAGCAGAGAGAGACCCAGTACTTC. As protein: CASSVGQQRETQYF.

V gene TRBV9 combines with J gene TRBJ2-7, with 7 positions matching TRBD2. The V and J ends lost 0 bases and 1 base, in that order; junction bases with no gene match: 7. The V gene's germline CDR1 is SGDLS and CDR2 YYNGEE. This CDR3 spans 16 amino acids. The CDR3 protein is CASSVAAGAPSYEQYF. DNA of the CDR3: TGTGCCAGCAGCGTAGCGGCGGGAGCCCCTTCCTACGAGCAGTACTTC.

The V call is TRBV7-2, the J call TRBJ2-5, with 10 bases identical to TRBD1. V lost 5 bases to trimming and J lost 5 bases; unmatched junction nucleotides: 5. This CDR3 has 14 amino acids. Germline assignment: CDR1 SGHTA and CDR2 FQGNSA. The chain's CDR3 is CASSIDRGRETQYF. CDR3 DNA sequence: TGTGCCAGCAGCATCGACAGGGGGCGGGAGACCCAGTACTTC.

This chain links TRBV12-5 with TRBJ2-3; 9 bases align to TRBD2. Germline CDR1 LGHNT, CDR2 FRNRAP. The CDR3 covers 17 residues. Germline trimming cut 0 bases from V and 6 bases from J; bases unmatched to any gene: 10. In nucleotides, the CDR3 is TGTGCTAGTGGTTTGGTTGTCGCGGGAGGGCCAGGGGATACGCAGTATTTT. Amino acids: CASGLVVAGGPGDTQYF.

The V and J genes are TRBV18 and TRBJ2-3, with no clear D. Trimming cost V 3 bases and J 0 bases, with 10 bases left between them. This CDR3 is built from 15 residues. Per the germline V gene, CDR1 is KGHSH and CDR2 is LQKENI. The CDR3 region is CASSPSLGSTDTQYF. CDR3 DNA: TGTGCCAGCTCACCCTCTCTCGGTAGCACAGATACGCAGTATTTT.

The genes are TRBV4-1 and TRBJ2-7; 12 bases are shared with TRBD1. Per the germline V gene, CDR1 is MGHRA and CDR2 is YSYEKL. After removal of 3 bases from V and 3 bases from J, the junction contained 3 bases not matched to a gene. The CDR3 totals 15 residues. The chain's CDR3 is CASSQGQGANYEQYF. CDR3 sequence (DNA): TGCGCCAGCAGCCAGGGACAGGGGGCCAACTACGAGCAGTACTTC.

This CDR3 reads CASRGQGGYEQYF. The CDR3, as DNA: TGTGCCAGCAGAGGACAGGGTGGCTACGAGCAGTACTTC. The chain links TRBV2 to TRBJ2-7; 8 bases line up with TRBD1. The CDR3 is 13 amino acids. After removal of 6 bases from V and 3 bases from J, the junction contained 4 bases not matched to a gene. Per germline, CDR1 SNHLY and CDR2 FYNNEI.

The chain couples TRBV25-1 to TRBJ2-7; 8 bases map to TRBD1. Germline values: CDR1 MGHDK, CDR2 SYGVNS. CDR3 length equals 13 residues. The trim removed 6 bases at V and 0 bases at J, leaving 1 base unmatched. CDR3 residues: CASSDRGSYEQYF. In nucleotides, the CDR3 is TGTGCCAGCAGCGACAGGGGCTCCTACGAGCAGTACTTC.

CDR3 region: CASTAGSTDTQYF. CDR3 bases: TGTGCCAGCACTGCAGGGAGCACAGATACGCAGTATTTT. The genes are TRBV6-5 and TRBJ2-3, with TRBD1 as a possible D gene (5 bases). From germline, CDR1 is MNHEY and CDR2 SVGAGI. The CDR3 sequence is 13 residues long. V was clipped by 7 bases and J by 0 bases, with 8 bases between them.

The V and J genes are TRBV20-1 and TRBJ2-7; D unclear. CDR1 is DFQATT, CDR2 SNEGSKA, per germline (reference sequence). Trimming took off 4 bases at V and 3 bases at J, with 7 bases between the two ends. There are 11 residues in the CDR3. CDR3 nucleotides: TGCAGTGCTACTGAATACTACGAGCAGTACTTC. This gives the protein CSATEYYEQYF.

This chain connects TRBV9 to TRBJ1-2; maybe TRBD1 (5 bases). V shed 6 bases and J shed 8 bases, with 14 bases lying between them. Germline CDR1 and CDR2: SGDLS and YYNGEE. CDR3 size: 12 residues. Written as DNA, the CDR3 is TGTGCCAGCAACACAGGTTCGGGAGGCTACACCTTC. Amino acid sequence: CASNTGSGGYTF.

Concerning this clone: Different DNA sequences within this sample yield the same CDR3. The chain links TRBV9 to TRBJ1-2; 7 bases are shared with TRBD1. The V and J ends lost 0 bases and 3 bases, in that order; junction bases with no gene match: 2. This CDR3 is 14 amino acids long. Germline loops: CDR1 SGDLS, CDR2 YYNGEE. Written as DNA, the CDR3 is TGTGCCAGCAGCGTAGGGGGGACAGACTATGGCTACACCTTC. The encoded protein is CASSVGGTDYGYTF.

The chain combines TRBV5-1 with TRBJ2-5; 8 bases are a match to TRBD2. The CDR3 runs 14 residues. The V and J ends lost 3 bases and 5 bases, in that order; junction bases with no gene match: 6. CDR1 SGHRS and CDR2 YFSETQ come from the germline V gene. CDR3 sequence reads: CASSSGTSMETQYF. CDR3 in DNA: TGCGCCAGCAGCTCGGGGACTAGTATGGAGACCCAGTACTTC.

V is TRBV20-1 and J is TRBJ2-5, with D uncertain. Germline loops: CDR1 DFQATT, CDR2 SNEGSKA (reference sequence). Between the trimmed V and J ends, which lost 3 bases and 4 bases, there was a span of 12 bases. The CDR3 has 13 residues. The CDR3 DNA reads as TGCAGTGCTAGTCTCAGCGAAAGAGAGACCCAGTACTTC. The encoded protein is CSASLSERETQYF.

V and J are TRBV3-1 (or the pseudogene TRBV3-2) and TRBJ2-5; 7 nucleotides align to TRBD2. This CDR3 has 17 amino acids. With 4 bases clipped from V and 3 bases from J, the junction kept 14 bases outside the gene matches. Germline CDR1 is LGHDT and CDR2 is YNNKEL (reference sequence). For the CDR3, the DNA is TGTGCCAGCAGCCGAACTAGCGATACGGGGGGAAAAGAGACCCAGTACTTC. This encodes CASSRTSDTGGKETQYF.

The chain employs TRBV30 and TRBJ2-2; unclear D gene. CDR3 length: 15 residues. Trimming left V 3 bases short and J 1 base short, with 12 bases between. Germline values: CDR1 GTSNPN, CDR2 SVGIG (reference sequence). The CDR3 reads CAWRTQPGNTGELFF. For the CDR3, the DNA is TGTGCCTGGAGAACTCAACCAGGGAACACCGGGGAGCTGTTTTTT.

The chain combines TRBV9 with TRBJ2-5, with 13 bases fitting TRBD2. This CDR3 spans 16 amino acids. Germline loops: CDR1 SGDLS, CDR2 YYNGEE. J was trimmed by 0 bases and V by 4 bases; bases with no gene match: 3. DNA of the CDR3: TGTGCCAGCAGCCCCGGGACTAGCGGGAACCAAGAGACCCAGTACTTC. Protein: CASSPGTSGNQETQYF.

The chain uses TRBV24-1 and TRBJ1-4; 9 nucleotides align to TRBD1. Per germline, CDR1 KGHDR and CDR2 SFDVKD. With 11 bases clipped from V and 7 bases from J, the junction kept 16 bases outside the gene matches. The CDR3 is 16 residues long. The CDR3 sequence: CAIDYLPQGAGEKLFF. The DNA for the CDR3 is TGTGCCATAGATTACCTGCCACAGGGGGCTGGTGAAAAACTGTTTTTT.

This chain uses TRBV7-9 with TRBJ2-7, with TRBD1 matching 11 bases. The V gene's germline CDR1 is SEHNR and CDR2 FQNEAQ (reference sequence). V trimming: 8 bases; J trimming: 9 bases; junction bases outside the gene matches: 12. The CDR3 has 14 amino acids. For the CDR3, the DNA is TGTGCCAGCGCCACAGGGACAGGGGGATTGGCGCAGTACTTC. It translates to CASATGTGGLAQYF.

This clone came up once. This chain links TRBV7-3 with TRBJ1-5; D might be TRBD1 (5 bases). V gave up 4 bases and J gave up 4 bases, with 17 bases separating them. Germline V lookup: CDR1 SGHTA, CDR2 FQGTGA. The CDR3 runs to 16 residues. The CDR3 region has the DNA TGTGCCAGCAGCTCCGAGGGGCGAGGGGTGAATCAGCCCCAGCATTTT. It yields the protein CASSSEGRGVNQPQHF.

A remark on this clone: Other DNA sequences within the sample encode an identical CDR3. The genes are TRBV5-1 and TRBJ2-3; no clear D. CDR3 length: 11 residues. The V end lost 2 bases, the J end lost 3 bases, and 1 base lay between the germline ends. The germline V gene has CDR1 SGHRS and CDR2 YFSETQ. CDR3 coding DNA: TGCGCCAGCAGCTTAACAGATACGCAGTATTTT. Protein product: CASSLTDTQYF.